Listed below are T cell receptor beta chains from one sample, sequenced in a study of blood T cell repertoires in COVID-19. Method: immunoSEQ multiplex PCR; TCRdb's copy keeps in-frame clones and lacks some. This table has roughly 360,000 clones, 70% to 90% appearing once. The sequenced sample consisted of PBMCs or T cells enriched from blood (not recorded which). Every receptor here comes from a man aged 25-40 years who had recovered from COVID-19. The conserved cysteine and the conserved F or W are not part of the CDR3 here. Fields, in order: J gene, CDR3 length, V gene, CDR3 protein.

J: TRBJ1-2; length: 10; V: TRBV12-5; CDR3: ASGLQGYGYT
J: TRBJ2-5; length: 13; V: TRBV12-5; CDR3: ASGLALSYQETQY
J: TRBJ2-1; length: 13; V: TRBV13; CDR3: ASSVGVYSYNEQF
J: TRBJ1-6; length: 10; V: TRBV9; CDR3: ASSDSGSPLH
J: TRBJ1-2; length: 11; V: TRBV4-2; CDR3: ASSQGGFYGYT
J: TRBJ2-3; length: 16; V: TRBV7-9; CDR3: ASSYPRPTDPSTDTQY
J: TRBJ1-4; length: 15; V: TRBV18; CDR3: ASSPGGQGLLSEKLF
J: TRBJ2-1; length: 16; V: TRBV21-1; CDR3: ASSKVWVHKLVDNEQF
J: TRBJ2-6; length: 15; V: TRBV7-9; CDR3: ASIPGHLASGANVLT
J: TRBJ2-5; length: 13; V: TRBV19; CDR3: ASSTPSAGLETQY
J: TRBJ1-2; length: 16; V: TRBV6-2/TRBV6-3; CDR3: ASSYLKTLPRTGDGYT
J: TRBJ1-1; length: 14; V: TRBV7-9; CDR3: ASSLGDKDRGTEAF
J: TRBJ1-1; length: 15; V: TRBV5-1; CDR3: ASSPTGQQGGLTEAF
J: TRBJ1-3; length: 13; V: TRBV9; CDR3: ASSVDGNSGNTIY
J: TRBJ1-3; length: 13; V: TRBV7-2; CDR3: ASSSGLLGGNTIY
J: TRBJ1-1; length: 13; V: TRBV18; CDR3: ASSPLVSLSTEAF
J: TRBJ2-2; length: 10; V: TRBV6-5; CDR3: ASRTPRGELF
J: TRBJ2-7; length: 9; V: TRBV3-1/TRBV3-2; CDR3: ASSRLYEQY
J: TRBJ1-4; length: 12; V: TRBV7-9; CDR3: ASSLKQGEEKLF
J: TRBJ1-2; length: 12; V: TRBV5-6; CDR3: ASSSTGIWGGYT
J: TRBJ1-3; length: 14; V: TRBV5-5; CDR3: ASSLQRGAMGNTIY
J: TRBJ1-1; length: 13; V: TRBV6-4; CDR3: ASRRWDSGTTEAF
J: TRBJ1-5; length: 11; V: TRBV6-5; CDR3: ASIREGNQPQH
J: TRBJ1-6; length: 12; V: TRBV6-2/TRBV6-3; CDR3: ASSLGRGNSPLH
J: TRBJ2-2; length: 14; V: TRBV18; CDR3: ASSPRQGVSTGELF
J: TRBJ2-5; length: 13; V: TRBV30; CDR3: AWTPLSGGQETQY
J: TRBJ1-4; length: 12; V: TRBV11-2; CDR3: ASSPTASNEKLF
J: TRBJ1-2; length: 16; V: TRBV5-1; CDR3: ASSSFNRGSLTNYGYT
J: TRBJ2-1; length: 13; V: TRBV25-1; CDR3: ASSAGLSSYNEQF
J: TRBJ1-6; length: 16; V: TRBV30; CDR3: AWSVPPGISSYNSPLH
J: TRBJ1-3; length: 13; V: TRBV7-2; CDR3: ASSFTGSSGNTIY
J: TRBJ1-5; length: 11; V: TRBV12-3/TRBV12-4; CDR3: ASSLMIDQPQH
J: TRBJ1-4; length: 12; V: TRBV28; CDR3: ASRETGPNEKLF
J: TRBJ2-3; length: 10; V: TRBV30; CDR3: AWGTATDTQY
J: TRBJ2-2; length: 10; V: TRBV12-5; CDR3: ASGLAAGELF
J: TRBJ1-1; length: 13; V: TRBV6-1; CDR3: ASSEVPGRYTEAF
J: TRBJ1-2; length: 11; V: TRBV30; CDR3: AWSVSYNYGYT
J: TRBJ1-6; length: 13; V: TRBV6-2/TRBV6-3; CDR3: ASSHRDRGISPLH
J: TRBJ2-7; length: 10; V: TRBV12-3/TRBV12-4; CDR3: ASSLDSYEQY
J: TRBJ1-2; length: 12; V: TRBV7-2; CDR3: ASSSTGGIYGYT
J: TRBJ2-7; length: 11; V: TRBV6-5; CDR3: ASSYAQGYEQY
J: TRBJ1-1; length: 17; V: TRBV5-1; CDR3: ASSTGRTGVGMGNTEAF
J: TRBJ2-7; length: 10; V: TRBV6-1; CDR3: ASSEGGYEQY
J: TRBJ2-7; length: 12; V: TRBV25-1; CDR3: ASSESMNSGEQY
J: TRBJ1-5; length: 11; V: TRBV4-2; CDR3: ASSQEGGQPQH
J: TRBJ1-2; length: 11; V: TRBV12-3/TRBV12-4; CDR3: ASRGDRYAGYT
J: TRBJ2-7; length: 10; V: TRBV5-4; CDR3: ASSLPGYEQY
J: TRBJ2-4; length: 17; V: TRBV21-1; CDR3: ASSHSPQRVQGAKNIQY
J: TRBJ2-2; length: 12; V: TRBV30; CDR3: SAARGPGTGELF
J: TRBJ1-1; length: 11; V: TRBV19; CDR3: ASSPRGRRRAF
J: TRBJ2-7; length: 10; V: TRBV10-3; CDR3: AISESGQEKY
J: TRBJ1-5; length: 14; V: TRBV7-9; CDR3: ASSLSSWGGNQPQH
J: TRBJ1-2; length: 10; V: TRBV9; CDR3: ASSVDSWGYT
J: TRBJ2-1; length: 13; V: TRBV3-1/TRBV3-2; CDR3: ASSQDGGLDNEQF
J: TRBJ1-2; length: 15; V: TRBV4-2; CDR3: ASSHASSTGKNYGYT